This is a list of T cell receptor beta chains from one sample in a study of T-cell memory formation after mild COVID-19. A single record per CDR3 protein comes from TCRdb applying MiXCR to the 5' RACE reads. This table holds 350,000 to 450,000 distinct CDR3 sequences, roughly 20% found once. Input material: PBMCs or a T cell subset sorted from them (not recorded which). These receptors were collected from an adult woman who had mild COVID-19 (a few samples of this study predate the infection). Cell type and time point are not known. CDR3s leave out the opening cysteine and the closing phenylalanine or tryptophan.

V gene: TRBV6-2/TRBV6-3; CDR3 protein: ASSSDPGQPGNTIY
V gene: TRBV5-6; CDR3 protein: ASSASGTSGGPEQF
V gene: TRBV25-1; CDR3 protein: ASSVGGGYT
V gene: TRBV5-1; CDR3 protein: ASSLDPGHTQY
V gene: TRBV5-6; CDR3 protein: ASSLGGPDGYT
V gene: TRBV29-1; CDR3 protein: SGTSKHNEQF
V gene: TRBV6-1; CDR3 protein: ASSGGINSPLH
V gene: TRBV4-1; CDR3 protein: ASSQDASDGLTDTQY
V gene: TRBV29-1; CDR3 protein: SVVWGGGYT
V gene: TRBV7-7; CDR3 protein: ASSRTGVSGIDGELF
V gene: TRBV20-1; CDR3 protein: SAQTDRVLNYGYT
V gene: TRBV5-4; CDR3 protein: ASSFRQGSTDTQY
V gene: TRBV19; CDR3 protein: ASSPTEIYGYT
V gene: TRBV12-3/TRBV12-4; CDR3 protein: ASSYPLAGGTLGYNEQF
V gene: TRBV5-1; CDR3 protein: ASSSTQGARTEAF
V gene: TRBV5-6; CDR3 protein: ASSMGGIEAF
V gene: TRBV5-1; CDR3 protein: ASSLAGTNKETQY
V gene: TRBV6-6; CDR3 protein: ASRPRDMVIYGYT
V gene: TRBV20-1; CDR3 protein: SARDRGPLAGTSYEQY
V gene: TRBV7-3; CDR3 protein: ASSPQRGADTGELF
V gene: TRBV4-1; CDR3 protein: ASSLWTGARGEQY
V gene: TRBV5-1; CDR3 protein: ASSPEGRGPETQY
V gene: TRBV25-1; CDR3 protein: ASSDFRGEEKLF
V gene: TRBV4-1; CDR3 protein: ASSQVGPDRGRAF
V gene: TRBV10-3; CDR3 protein: AITGTANTEAF
V gene: TRBV7-6; CDR3 protein: ASSLQQGLNSPLH
V gene: TRBV4-1; CDR3 protein: ASSQEPGGFYEQY
V gene: TRBV5-1; CDR3 protein: ASSLSLAGDTDTQY
V gene: TRBV6-2/TRBV6-3; CDR3 protein: ASSYSEGADTQY
V gene: TRBV4-1; CDR3 protein: ASSNTPSLGPPSSYNSPLH
V gene: TRBV3-1; CDR3 protein: ASSQSIGGEPSTDTQY
V gene: TRBV20-1; CDR3 protein: SARAYGQGYEKLF
V gene: TRBV20-1; CDR3 protein: SARGTGGDTQY
V gene: TRBV6-2/TRBV6-3; CDR3 protein: ASSYSGTGKEQY
V gene: TRBV12-3/TRBV12-4; CDR3 protein: ASSGGRGGTDTQY
V gene: TRBV6-5; CDR3 protein: ASSSQGGPQH
V gene: TRBV7-2; CDR3 protein: ASSPDRINEQY
V gene: TRBV10-3; CDR3 protein: AISPTGGHGYT
V gene: TRBV5-1; CDR3 protein: ASSLGTANYEQY
V gene: TRBV12-3/TRBV12-4; CDR3 protein: ASSGGQGRATEAF
V gene: TRBV28; CDR3 protein: ASSLLSGRAYEQY
V gene: TRBV4-3; CDR3 protein: ASSQDMGGQGAYNEQF
V gene: TRBV27; CDR3 protein: ASSLSGAIPTDTQY
V gene: TRBV9; CDR3 protein: ASSALTTRSTDTQY
V gene: TRBV6-5; CDR3 protein: ASSYSWTVAKNIQY
V gene: TRBV7-9; CDR3 protein: ASSEIYNEQF
V gene: TRBV25-1; CDR3 protein: ASSELRAGRSDTQY
V gene: TRBV27; CDR3 protein: ASSFSRANEQF
V gene: TRBV6-4; CDR3 protein: ASRDRSSGNTIY
V gene: TRBV12-3/TRBV12-4; CDR3 protein: ASREQGSTYNEQF
V gene: TRBV6-2/TRBV6-3; CDR3 protein: ASSYSVRRAAGQPQH
V gene: TRBV6-1; CDR3 protein: ASRSGQGKGGSGYT
V gene: TRBV21-1; CDR3 protein: ASSKAAGAWETQY
V gene: TRBV12-3/TRBV12-4; CDR3 protein: ASSVAGGSNEQF